The present entry profiles one TCR beta chain with its context. Its antigen target is currently unknown. There are no base qualities to consult, and no much larger clone falls within one base. The immunoSEQ Assay, a bias-controlled multiplex PCR, was used to amplify TCRbeta CDR3 regions from genomic DNA. For the original study's pipeline: The number of nucleated cells in each sample was estimated by amplification of reference gene primers within the assay. To quantify the absolute abundance of each unique TCRbeta CDR3 rearrangement, sequence reads were collapsed and filtered. For each sample, productive Simpson clonality was calculated by taking the square root of Simpson's diversity index across productive rearrangements. This immuneACCESS table, as held by TCRdb, lists in-frame sequences with V and J called but not all clones. Of the missing ones, under half trace to an unresolved V gene in checked studies; the others have no known cause. The V and J calls and the clone size are those of that table, but D and trimming were determined from the DNA. Counted in this sample were around 230,000 clones; around 84% of them appeared once. Of the sample, approximately 2% is held by the ten largest clones.

This sample was included in a study of blood T cell repertoires in COVID-19 (dated by TCRdb to 2018 to 2021). With regard to the full study: The collaborator samples originated in the United States, Italy and Spain and spanned the acute and convalescent phases of COVID-19. A de-identified subject ID, COVID-19 status, age in years and sex were almost always included in the sample metadata. The prospective study material was composed of cDNA or gDNA derived from T cells, B-cell-depleted T cells, or PBMCs. The samples were drawn from the first 160 participants of the ongoing ImmuneRACE study and from about 1,200 subjects provided by 6 global collaborators. Where HLA class I and class II types were available, the types were taken from metadata supplied by the sample provider, not from assay-based typing. Subjects who had been exposed to COVID-19, were actively infected with it, or had recovered from it provided the deeply sampled blood TCRbeta repertoires that made up the dataset. The repertoires were made available in a free public database intended to serve as a resource for research on the immune response to SARS-CoV-2. What the research found in general, with its limitations: How much clinical and demographic metadata was included differed by source and by participant, and the metadata was provided uncurated.

Another Seattle source contributed samples from volunteer blood donors who had recovered from COVID-19. Each collaborating institution followed its own protocols to collect whole blood in K2EDTA tubes. For TCRbeta analysis, collaborator samples were shipped as frozen whole blood, as isolated PBMCs, or as DNA extracted from either sample type. Sequences were obtained from peripheral blood. The receptor was derived from a man aged 35 to 55 who had recovered from COVID-19.

CDR3 reads: CASTLGDSQETQYF. The sequence in DNA is TGTGCCAGCACCCTCGGGGACAGCCAAGAGACCCAGTACTTC. The sequence joins TRBV5-6 to TRBJ2-5; 7 bases in the middle match TRBD1. At the junction V is shortened by 6 bases and J by 1 base; bases outside the gene matches: 6. The CDR3 contains 14 residues, cysteine and phenylalanine counted. Just the 42-base CDR3 DNA is kept, in frame starting at base 1. Reading the germline V gene gives CDR1 SGHDT and CDR2 YYEEEE.